The subject of this entry is one T cell receptor (beta chain). The data are from a study of blood T cell repertoires in COVID-19. The assay was immunoSEQ multiplex PCR, and TCRdb's table has in-frame clones only and misses some. The table includes tens of thousands of clones, roughly 87% detected once. CDR1 is ENHRY and CDR2 is SYGVKD in the germline V gene. This CDR3 spans 14 amino acids. Between the trimmed V and J ends, which lost 6 bases and 0 bases, there was a span of 9 bases. This chain uses TRBV10-3 with TRBJ1-5; no clear D. The source of this sequence is a human donor in a cohort sampled during active COVID-19. Sequencing used peripheral blood. The CDR3 DNA is TGTGCCATCAGGCCGGGTGATAGCAATCAGCCCCAGCATTTT. It codes for CAIRPGDSNQPQHF.